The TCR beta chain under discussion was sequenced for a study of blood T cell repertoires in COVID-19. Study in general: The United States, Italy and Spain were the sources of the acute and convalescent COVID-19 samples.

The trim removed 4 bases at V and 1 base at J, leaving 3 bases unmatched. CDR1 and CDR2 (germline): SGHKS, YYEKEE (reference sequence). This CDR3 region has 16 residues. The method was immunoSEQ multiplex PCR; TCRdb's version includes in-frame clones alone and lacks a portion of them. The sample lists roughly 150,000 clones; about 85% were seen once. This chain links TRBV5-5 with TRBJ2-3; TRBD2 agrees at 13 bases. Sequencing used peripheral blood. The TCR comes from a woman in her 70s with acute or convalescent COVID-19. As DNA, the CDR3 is TGTGCCAGCAGCGGAGGACTAGCGGGGGGCACAGATACGCAGTATTTT. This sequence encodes CASSGGLAGGTDTQYF. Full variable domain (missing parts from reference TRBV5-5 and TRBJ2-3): DAGVTQSPTHLIKTRGQQVTLRCSPISGHKSVSWYQQVLGQGPQFIFQYYEKEERGRGNFPDRFSARQFPNYSSELNVNALLLGDSALYLCASSGGLAGGTDTQYFGPGTRLTVL.